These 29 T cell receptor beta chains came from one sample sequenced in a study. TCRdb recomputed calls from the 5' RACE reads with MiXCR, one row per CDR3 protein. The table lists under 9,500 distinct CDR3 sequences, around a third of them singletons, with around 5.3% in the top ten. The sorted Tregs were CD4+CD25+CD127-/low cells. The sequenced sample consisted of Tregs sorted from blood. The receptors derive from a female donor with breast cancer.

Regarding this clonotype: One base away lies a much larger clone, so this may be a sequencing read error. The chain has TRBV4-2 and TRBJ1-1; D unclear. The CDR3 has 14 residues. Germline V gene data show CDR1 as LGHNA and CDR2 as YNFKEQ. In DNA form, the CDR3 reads TGTGCCAGCGGCCAAGTAGTGGAGAACACTGAAGCTTTCTTT. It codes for CASGQVVENTEAFF.

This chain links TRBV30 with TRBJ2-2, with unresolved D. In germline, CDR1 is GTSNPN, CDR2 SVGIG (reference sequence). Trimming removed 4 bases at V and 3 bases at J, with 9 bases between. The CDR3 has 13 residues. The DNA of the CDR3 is TGTGCCTGGACAGGTTCGGACACCGGGGAGCTGTTTTTT. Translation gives CAWTGSDTGELFF. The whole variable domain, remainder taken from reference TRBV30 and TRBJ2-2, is SQTIHQWPATLVQPVGSPLSLECTVEGTSNPNLYWYRQAAGRGLQLLFYSVGIGQISSEVPQNLSASRPQDRQFILSSKKLLLSDSGFYLCAWTGSDTGELFFGEGSRLTVL.

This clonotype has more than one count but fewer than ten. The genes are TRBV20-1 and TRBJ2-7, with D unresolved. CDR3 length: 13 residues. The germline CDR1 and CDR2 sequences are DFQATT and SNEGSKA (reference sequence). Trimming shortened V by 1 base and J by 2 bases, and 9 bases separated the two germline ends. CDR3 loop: CSARGGNTYEQYF. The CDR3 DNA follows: TGCAGTGCTAGAGGTGGAAACACCTACGAGCAGTACTTC.

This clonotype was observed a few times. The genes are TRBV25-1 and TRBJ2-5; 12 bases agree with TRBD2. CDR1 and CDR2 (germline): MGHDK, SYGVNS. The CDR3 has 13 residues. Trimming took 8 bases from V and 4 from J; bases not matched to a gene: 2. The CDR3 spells CASGLAGIETQYF. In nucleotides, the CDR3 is TGTGCCAGCGGACTAGCGGGAATAGAGACCCAGTACTTC.

This chain's CDR3 is CASSLGVFNEQFF. The CDR3 DNA sequence: TGTGCCAGCAGCTTAGGGGTATTCAATGAGCAGTTCTTC. The V call is TRBV7-2, the J call TRBJ2-1; the D is unclear. The germline gives CDR1 SGHTA, CDR2 FQGNSA. The CDR3 totals 13 residues. Deletions cut 1 base from V and 6 bases from J, with 7 bases between.

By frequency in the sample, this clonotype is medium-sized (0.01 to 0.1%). CDR3 DNA sequence: TGCAGTGCTAGTAGACTAGCGGGAGGAGGTAATGAGCAGTTCTTC. Its protein is CSASRLAGGGNEQFF. V and J are TRBV20-1 and TRBJ2-1, with 13 bases matching TRBD2. The germline CDR1 and CDR2 sequences are DFQATT and SNEGSKA (reference sequence). This CDR3 contains 15 residues. Germline trimming cut 3 bases from V and 7 bases from J; bases unmatched to any gene: 6.

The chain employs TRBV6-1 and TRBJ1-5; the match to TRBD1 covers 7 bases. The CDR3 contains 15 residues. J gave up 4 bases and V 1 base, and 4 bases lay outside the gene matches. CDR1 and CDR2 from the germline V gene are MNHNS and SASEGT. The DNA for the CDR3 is TGTGCCAGCAGTGAAGGGGCAGGGGGGAATCAGCCCCAGCATTTT. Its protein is CASSEGAGGNQPQHF.

CDR3 coding DNA: TGTGCCAGCAGTTACAGTACAGGACATCCCTACGAGCAGTACGTC. Protein: CASSYSTGHPYEQYV. The chain links TRBV6-2 or TRBV6-3 to TRBJ2-7, with D possibly TRBD1 on 5 matching bases. The V gene's germline CDR1 is MNHEY and CDR2 SVGEGT. Trimming took 2 bases from V and 2 from J, leaving 13 bases between them. This CDR3 has 15 amino acids.

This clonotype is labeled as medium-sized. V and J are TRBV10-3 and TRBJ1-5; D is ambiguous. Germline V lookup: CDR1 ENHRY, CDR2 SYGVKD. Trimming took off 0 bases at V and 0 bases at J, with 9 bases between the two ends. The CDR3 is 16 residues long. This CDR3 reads CAISESAGLSNQPQHF. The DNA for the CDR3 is TGTGCCATCAGTGAGTCGGCAGGACTTAGCAATCAGCCCCAGCATTTT.

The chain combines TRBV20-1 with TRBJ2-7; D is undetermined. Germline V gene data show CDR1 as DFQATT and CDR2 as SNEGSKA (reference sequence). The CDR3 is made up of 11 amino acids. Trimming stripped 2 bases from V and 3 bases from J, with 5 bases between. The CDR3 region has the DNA TGCAGTGCTAGACCGGTCTACGAGCAGTACTTC. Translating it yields CSARPVYEQYF.

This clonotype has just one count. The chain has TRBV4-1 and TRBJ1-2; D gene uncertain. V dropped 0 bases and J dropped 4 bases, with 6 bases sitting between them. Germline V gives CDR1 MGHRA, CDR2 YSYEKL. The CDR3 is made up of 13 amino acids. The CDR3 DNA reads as TGCGCCAGCAGCCAAGACAGCGTCTATGGCTACACCTTC. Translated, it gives CASSQDSVYGYTF.

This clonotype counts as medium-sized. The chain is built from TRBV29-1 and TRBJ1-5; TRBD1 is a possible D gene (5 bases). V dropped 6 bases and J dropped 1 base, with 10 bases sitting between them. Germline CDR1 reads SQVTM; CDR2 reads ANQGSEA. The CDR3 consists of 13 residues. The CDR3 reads CSVRRDSNQPQHF. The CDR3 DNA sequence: TGCAGCGTCCGCCGGGACAGCAATCAGCCCCAGCATTTT.

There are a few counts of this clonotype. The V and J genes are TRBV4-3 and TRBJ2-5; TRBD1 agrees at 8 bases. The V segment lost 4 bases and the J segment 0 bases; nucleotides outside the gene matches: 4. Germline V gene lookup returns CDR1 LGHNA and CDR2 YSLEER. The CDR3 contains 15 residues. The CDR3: CASSLGQGNQETQYF. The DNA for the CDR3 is TGCGCCAGCAGCCTTGGACAGGGAAACCAAGAGACCCAGTACTTC.

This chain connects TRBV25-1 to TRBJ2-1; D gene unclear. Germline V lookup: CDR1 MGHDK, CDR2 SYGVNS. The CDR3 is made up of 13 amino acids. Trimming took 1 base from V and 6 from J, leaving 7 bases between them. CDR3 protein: CASSESKINEQFF. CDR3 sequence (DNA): TGTGCCAGCAGTGAATCAAAAATCAATGAGCAGTTCTTC. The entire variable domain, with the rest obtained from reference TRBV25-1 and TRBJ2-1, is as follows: EADIYQTPRYLVIGTGKKITLECSQTMGHDKMYWYQQDPGMELHLIHYSYGVNSTEKGDLSSESTVSRIRTEHFPLTLESARPSHTSQYLCASSESKINEQFFGPGTRLTVL.

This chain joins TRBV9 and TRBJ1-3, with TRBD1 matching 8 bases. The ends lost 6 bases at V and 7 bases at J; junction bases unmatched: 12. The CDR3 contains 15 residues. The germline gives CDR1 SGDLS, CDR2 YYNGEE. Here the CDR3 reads CASNSGQGVMNTIYF. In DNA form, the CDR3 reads TGTGCCAGCAACTCAGGACAGGGAGTCATGAACACCATATATTTT.

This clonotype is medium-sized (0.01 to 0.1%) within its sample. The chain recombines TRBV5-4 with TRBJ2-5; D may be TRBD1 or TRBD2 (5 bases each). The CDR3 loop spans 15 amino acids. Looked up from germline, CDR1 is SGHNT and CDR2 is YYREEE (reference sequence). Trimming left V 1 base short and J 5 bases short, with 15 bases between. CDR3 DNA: TGTGCCAGCAGCTTGTCGGCAGGGACGGGGGAGACCCAGTACTTC. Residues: CASSLSAGTGETQYF. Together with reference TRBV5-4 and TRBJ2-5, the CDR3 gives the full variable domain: ETGVTQSPTHLIKTRGQQVTLRCSSQSGHNTVSWYQQALGQGPQFIFQYYREEENGRGNFPPRFSGLQFPNYSSELNVNALELDDSALYLCASSLSAGTGETQYFGPGTRLLVL.

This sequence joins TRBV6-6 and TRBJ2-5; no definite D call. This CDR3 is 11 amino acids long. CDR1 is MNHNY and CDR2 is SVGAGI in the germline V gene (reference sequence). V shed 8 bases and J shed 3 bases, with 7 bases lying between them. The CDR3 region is CASAVKETQYF. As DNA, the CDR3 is TGTGCCAGCGCAGTCAAAGAGACCCAGTACTTC.

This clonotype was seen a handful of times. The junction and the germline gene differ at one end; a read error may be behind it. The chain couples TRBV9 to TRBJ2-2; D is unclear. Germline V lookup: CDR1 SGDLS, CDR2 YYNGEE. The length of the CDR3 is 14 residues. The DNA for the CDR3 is TGTACCAGCAGCGTAGACCCGAACACCGGGGAGCTGTTTTTT. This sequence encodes CTSSVDPNTGELFF.

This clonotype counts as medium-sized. CDR3 residues: CSVRGRSNTEAFF. Here the CDR3 DNA reads TGCAGTGTCCGTGGGAGGTCGAACACTGAAGCTTTCTTT. The gene calls are TRBV20-1 and TRBJ1-1; D gene ambiguous. Trimming cost V 7 bases and J 1 base, with 13 bases left between them. CDR1 is DFQATT, CDR2 SNEGSKA, per germline (reference sequence). The CDR3 has 13 amino acids.

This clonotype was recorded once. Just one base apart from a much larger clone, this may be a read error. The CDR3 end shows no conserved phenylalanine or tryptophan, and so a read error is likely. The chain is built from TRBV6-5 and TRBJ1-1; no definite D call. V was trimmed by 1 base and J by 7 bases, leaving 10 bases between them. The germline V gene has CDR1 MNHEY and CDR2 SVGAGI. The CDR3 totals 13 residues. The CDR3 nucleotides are TGTGCCAGCAGTTACTACACGGCGGGTGAAGCTTTCCTT. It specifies CASSYYTAGEAFL.

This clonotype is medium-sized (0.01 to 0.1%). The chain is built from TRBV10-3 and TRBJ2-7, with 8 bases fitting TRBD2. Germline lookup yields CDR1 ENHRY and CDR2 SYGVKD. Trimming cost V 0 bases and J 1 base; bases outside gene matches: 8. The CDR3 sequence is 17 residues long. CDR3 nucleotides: TGTGCCATCAGTGAGTCGCCGGGAGGGAGGGGGTCCTACGAGCAGTACGTC. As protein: CAISESPGGRGSYEQYV.

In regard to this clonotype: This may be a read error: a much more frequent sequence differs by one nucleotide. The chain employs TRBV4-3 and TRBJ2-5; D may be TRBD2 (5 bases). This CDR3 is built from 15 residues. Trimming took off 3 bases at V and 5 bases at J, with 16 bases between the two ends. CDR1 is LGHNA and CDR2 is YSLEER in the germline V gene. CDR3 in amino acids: CASSHWGSVHETQYF. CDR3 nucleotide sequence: TGCGCCAGCAGCCATTGGGGTAGCGTCCACGAGACCCAGTACTTC.

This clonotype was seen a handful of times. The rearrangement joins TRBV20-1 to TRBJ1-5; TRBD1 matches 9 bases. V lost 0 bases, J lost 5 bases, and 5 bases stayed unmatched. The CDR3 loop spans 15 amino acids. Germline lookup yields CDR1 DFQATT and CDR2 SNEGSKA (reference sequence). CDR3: CSARDRDRAYQPQHF. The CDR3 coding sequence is TGCAGTGCTAGAGATCGGGACAGGGCGTATCAGCCCCAGCATTTT.

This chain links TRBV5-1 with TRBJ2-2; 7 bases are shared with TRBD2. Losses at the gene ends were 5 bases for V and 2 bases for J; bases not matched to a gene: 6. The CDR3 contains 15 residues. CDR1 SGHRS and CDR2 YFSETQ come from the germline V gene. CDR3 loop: CASSISGPNTGELFF. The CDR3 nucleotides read TGCGCCAGCAGTATTAGCGGGCCAAACACCGGGGAGCTGTTTTTT.

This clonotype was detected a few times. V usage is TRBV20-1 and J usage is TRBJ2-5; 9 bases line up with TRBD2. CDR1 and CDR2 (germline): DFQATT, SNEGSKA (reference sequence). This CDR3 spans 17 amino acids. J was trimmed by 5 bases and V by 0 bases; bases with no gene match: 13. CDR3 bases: TGCAGTGCTAGAGATCCCAGAATAGCGGGAGTAGGGGAGACCCAGTACTTC. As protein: CSARDPRIAGVGETQYF.

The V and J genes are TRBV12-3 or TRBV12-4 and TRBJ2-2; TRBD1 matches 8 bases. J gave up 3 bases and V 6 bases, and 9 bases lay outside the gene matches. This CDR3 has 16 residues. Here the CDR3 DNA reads TGTGCCAGCAGACACACCGGGACAGGTGACACCGGGGAGCTGTTTTTT. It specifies CASRHTGTGDTGELFF.

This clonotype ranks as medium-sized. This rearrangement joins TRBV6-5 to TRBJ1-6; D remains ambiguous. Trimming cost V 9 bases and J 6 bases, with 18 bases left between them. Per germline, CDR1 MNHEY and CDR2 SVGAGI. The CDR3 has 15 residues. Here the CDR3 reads CASIWGARSNSPLHF. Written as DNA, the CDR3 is TGTGCCAGTATCTGGGGAGCACGATCTAATTCACCCCTCCACTTT.

The CDR3 spells CASSQVLLGEAFF. CDR3 nucleotides: TGCGCCAGCAGCCAAGTTTTGTTGGGTGAAGCTTTCTTT. The chain carries TRBV4-3 and TRBJ1-1; D not resolved. The germline V and J ends were trimmed by 1 base and 7 bases, with 10 bases remaining between them. The V gene's germline CDR1 is LGHNA and CDR2 YSLEER. The CDR3 runs to 13 residues.

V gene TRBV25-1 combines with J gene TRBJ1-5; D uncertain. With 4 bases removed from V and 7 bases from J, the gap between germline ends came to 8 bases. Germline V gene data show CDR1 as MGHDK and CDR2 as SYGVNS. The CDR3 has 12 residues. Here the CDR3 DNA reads TGTGCCAGCAGTGTGGGGTCCCAGCCCCAGCATTTT. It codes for CASSVGSQPQHF.